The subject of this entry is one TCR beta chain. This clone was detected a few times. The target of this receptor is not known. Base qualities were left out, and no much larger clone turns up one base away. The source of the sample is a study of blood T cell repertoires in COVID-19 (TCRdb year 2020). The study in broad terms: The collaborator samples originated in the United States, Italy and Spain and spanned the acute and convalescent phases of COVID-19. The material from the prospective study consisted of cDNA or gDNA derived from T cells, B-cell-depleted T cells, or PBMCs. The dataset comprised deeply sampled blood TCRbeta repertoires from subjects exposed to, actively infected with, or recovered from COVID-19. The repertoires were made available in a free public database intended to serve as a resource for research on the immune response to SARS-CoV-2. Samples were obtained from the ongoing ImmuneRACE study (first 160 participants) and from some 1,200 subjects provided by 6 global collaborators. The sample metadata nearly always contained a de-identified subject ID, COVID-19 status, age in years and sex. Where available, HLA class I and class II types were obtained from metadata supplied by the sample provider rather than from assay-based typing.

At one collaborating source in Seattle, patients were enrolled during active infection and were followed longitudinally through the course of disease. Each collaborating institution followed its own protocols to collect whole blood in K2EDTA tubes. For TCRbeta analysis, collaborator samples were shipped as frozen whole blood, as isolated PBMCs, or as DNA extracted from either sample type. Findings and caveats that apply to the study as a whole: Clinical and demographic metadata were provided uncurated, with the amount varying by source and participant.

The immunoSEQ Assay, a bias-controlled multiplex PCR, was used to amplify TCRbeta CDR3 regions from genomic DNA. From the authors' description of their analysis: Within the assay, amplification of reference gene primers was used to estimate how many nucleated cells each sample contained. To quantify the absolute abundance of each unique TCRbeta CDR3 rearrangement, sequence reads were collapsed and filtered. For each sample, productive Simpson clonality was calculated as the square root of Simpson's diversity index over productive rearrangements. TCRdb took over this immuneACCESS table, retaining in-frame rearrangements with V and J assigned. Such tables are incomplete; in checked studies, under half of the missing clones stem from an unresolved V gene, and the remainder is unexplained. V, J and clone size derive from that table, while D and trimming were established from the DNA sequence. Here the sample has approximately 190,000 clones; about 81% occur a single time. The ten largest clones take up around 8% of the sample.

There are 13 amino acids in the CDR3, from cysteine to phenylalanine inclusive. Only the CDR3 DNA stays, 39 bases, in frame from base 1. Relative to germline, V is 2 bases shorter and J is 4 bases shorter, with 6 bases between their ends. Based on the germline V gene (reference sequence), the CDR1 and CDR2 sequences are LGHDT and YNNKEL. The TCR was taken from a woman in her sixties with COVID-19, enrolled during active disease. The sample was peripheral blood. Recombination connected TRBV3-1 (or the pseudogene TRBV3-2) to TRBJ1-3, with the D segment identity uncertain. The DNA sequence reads TGTGCCAGCAGCCAACCCATGGGAAACACCATATATTTT. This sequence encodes CASSQPMGNTIYF.